Presented here are 21 T cell receptor beta chains from one specimen sequenced in a study of molecular identifiers for immune sequencing clone quantification. TCRdb redid the calling of the PCR reads with MiXCR, one entry per CDR3 protein. Here the sample spans 300,000 to 400,000 distinct CDR3 sequences, roughly 24% being singletons. The specimen sequenced was naive CD8+ T cells from blood, with Jurkat cell RNA spiked in. The subset denotes: FACS-sorted CD8+CD4-CCR7+CD45RA+ naive T cells. These receptors all stem from a human donor in good health. Some libraries in this study had Jurkat cell RNA spiked in.

V and J are TRBV5-8 and TRBJ2-5, with 11 bases fitting TRBD2. Trimming at V came to 3 bases and at J to 1 base, leaving 2 bases not matched to a gene. Germline V gene sequence: CDR1 SGHTS, CDR2 YDEGEE. The CDR3 extends over 15 amino acids. CDR3 nucleotides: TGTGCCAGCAGCTCTAGCGGGAGGCCCCAAGAGACCCAGTACTTC. Its protein is CASSSSGRPQETQYF.

A few counts support this clonotype. This sequence joins TRBV12-3 or TRBV12-4 and TRBJ1-2; 8 bases align to TRBD1. The CDR3 covers 17 residues. The V segment lost 4 bases and the J segment 8 bases; nucleotides outside the gene matches: 18. The DNA of the CDR3 is TGTGCCAGCAGTTCGCAAGCGGACAGGGAGGAAGGTTTCGGCTACACCTTC. Translated: CASSSQADREEGFGYTF.

This clonotype was seen a few times. J is TRBJ2-7 and V is TRBV18; D unresolved. Germline lookup yields CDR1 KGHSH and CDR2 LQKENI. The CDR3 consists of 16 residues. V dropped 1 base and J dropped 1 base, with 14 bases sitting between them. CDR3 residues: CASSPRAGDSSYEQYF. CDR3 nucleotides: TGTGCCAGCTCACCACGTGCAGGCGACTCTTCCTACGAGCAGTACTTC. The full variable domain, its missing parts supplied by reference TRBV18 and TRBJ2-7, is NAGVMQNPRHLVRRRGQEARLRCSPMKGHSHVYWYRQLPEEGLKFMVYLQKENIIDESGMPKERFSAEFPKEGPSILRIQQVVRGDSAAYFCASSPRAGDSSYEQYFGPGTRLTVT.

The J gene is TRBJ2-7, the V gene TRBV29-1; tentatively, D is TRBD1 or TRBD2 (7 bases each). Germline V gene lookup returns CDR1 SQVTM and CDR2 ANQGSEA. The germline V and J ends were trimmed by 4 bases and 3 bases, with 16 bases remaining between them. The CDR3 runs to 14 residues. CDR3 region: CSVAGGGTIYEQYF. DNA for the CDR3: TGCAGCGTTGCAGGGGGGGGCACTATCTACGAGCAGTACTTC.

There are many counts of this clonotype. The rearrangement joins TRBV10-2 to TRBJ2-3; the D gene is possibly TRBD2 (5 bases). The CDR3 runs 16 residues. V lost 8 bases and J lost 2, with 20 bases in between. CDR1 is WSHSY and CDR2 is SAAADI in the germline V gene. CDR3 coding DNA: TGCGCCAGCCGGCCTACCTTAGCGCTTCTCACAGATACGCAGTATTTT. It encodes CASRPTLALLTDTQYF.

This clonotype was detected ten times or more. V gene TRBV12-3 or TRBV12-4 combines with J gene TRBJ2-4; D is perhaps TRBD1 or TRBD2 (5 bases each). V gave up 6 bases and J gave up 9 bases, with 18 bases separating them. The CDR3 loop spans 14 amino acids. In nucleotides, the CDR3 is TGTGCCAGCAGCCCTACAGGATTGGGGACCATTCAGTACTTC. Translation gives CASSPTGLGTIQYF.

This clonotype was observed at least ten times. The chain carries TRBV28 and TRBJ2-2; 7 positions match TRBD2. The CDR3 consists of 16 residues. From germline, CDR1 is MDHEN and CDR2 SYDVKM. V shed 6 bases and J 6 bases; nucleotides not matched to a gene: 13. CDR3 sequence: CASRLLRPSGPGELFF. Written as DNA, the CDR3 is TGTGCCAGCAGACTACTCCGGCCTAGCGGACCCGGGGAGCTGTTTTTT.

In the case of this clonotype: A much larger clone differs by one base, so this may be a read error. The rearrangement links TRBV7-9 to TRBJ1-5; D is ambiguous. The germline V gene has CDR1 SEHNR and CDR2 FQNEAQ (reference sequence). The CDR3 is 13 residues long. The CDR3 DNA follows: TGTGCCAGCAGCTTAAACAGAAATCAGTCCCAGCATTTT. It translates to CASSLNRNQSQHF.

A few counts support this clonotype. The chain has TRBV3-1 and TRBJ2-2, with TRBD1 matching over 11 bases. CDR1 is LGHDT and CDR2 is YNNKEL in the germline V gene (reference sequence). The V and J ends lost 5 bases and 5 bases, in that order; junction bases with no gene match: 7. The CDR3 has 16 amino acids. The CDR3 region has the DNA TGTGCCAGCAGCAAAGGGACAGGGGGGCTTACCGGGGAGCTGTTTTTT. As protein: CASSKGTGGLTGELFF.

This clonotype was recorded at least ten times. The chain joins TRBV29-1 to TRBJ2-3; D remains unclear. The germline CDR1 and CDR2 sequences are SQVTM and ANQGSEA. The CDR3 has 12 amino acids. V lost 0 bases to trimming and J lost 4 bases, with 5 bases between them. CDR3 DNA: TGCAGCGTTGAAGAAGGGCCAGATACGCAGTATTTT. Protein sequence: CSVEEGPDTQYF.

This clonotype has just a few counts. The J gene is TRBJ2-7, the V gene TRBV10-2; D possibly matches TRBD1 or TRBD2 (5 bases each). V lost 6 bases and J 3 bases, leaving 15 bases between the germline ends. The CDR3 runs to 14 residues. Looked up from germline, CDR1 is WSHSY and CDR2 is SAAADI. In DNA form, the CDR3 reads TGCGCCAGCAGCCCGGGACCGCTAGTCTACGAGCAGTACTTC. This encodes CASSPGPLVYEQYF.

Comments on this clonotype: Just one base apart from a much larger clone, this may be a read error. This CDR3 is CASSSPTREQFF. As DNA, the CDR3 is TGTGCCAGCAGCTCCCCCACCCGTGAGCAGTTCTTC. The J gene is TRBJ2-1, the V gene TRBV11-2; D is ambiguous. The V end lost 4 bases, the J end lost 9 bases, and 10 bases lay between the germline ends. In germline, CDR1 is SGHAT, CDR2 FQNNGV. The CDR3 consists of 12 residues.

In this sample, this clonotype turned up a few times. The V gene is TRBV12-3 or TRBV12-4, the J gene TRBJ1-1; 9 bases align to TRBD1. V shed 7 bases and J 11 bases; nucleotides not matched to a gene: 5. This CDR3 is 11 amino acids long. The CDR3 sequence is CASTLGTGAFF. The CDR3 DNA reads as TGTGCCAGCACCCTGGGGACAGGGGCTTTCTTT.

This clonotype was picked up many times. At one end, the junction sequence differs from germline, possibly due to a read error. The genes are TRBV7-7 and TRBJ2-7; TRBD1 agrees at 10 bases. This CDR3 comprises 15 residues. Germline-derived CDR1 and CDR2 are SSHAT and FNYEAQ (reference sequence). The CDR3 sequence: CASSQGAGQGYEQYF. The DNA for the CDR3 is TGTGCTAGCAGTCAGGGGGCGGGACAGGGGTACGAGCAGTACTTC.

This clonotype was counted ten times or more. The chain uses TRBV6-5 and TRBJ1-2; weak D call: TRBD1 (5 bases). CDR1 is MNHEY and CDR2 is SVGAGI in the germline V gene. This CDR3 has 15 residues. Trimming took off 0 bases at V and 8 bases at J, with 16 bases between the two ends. CDR3 region: CASSYSQGTVEGYTF. The CDR3 DNA follows: TGTGCCAGCAGTTACTCCCAGGGAACCGTAGAAGGCTACACCTTC.

This clonotype was seen ten or more times. CDR3 amino acids: CASSLAASGQETQYF. In nucleotides, the CDR3 is TGTGCCAGCAGCTTAGCCGCTAGCGGCCAAGAGACCCAGTACTTC. The chain couples TRBV7-9 to TRBJ2-5, with TRBD2 matching 7 bases. In germline, CDR1 is SEHNR, CDR2 FQNEAQ (reference sequence). Germline trimming cut 0 bases from V and 1 base from J; bases unmatched to any gene: 2. This CDR3 has 15 residues.

This clonotype was seen ten or more times. The chain is built from TRBV4-3 and TRBJ1-2, with D possibly being TRBD1 (6 bases). V was cut by 0 bases and J by 3 bases, with 11 bases left in between. Germline CDR1 and CDR2: LGHNA and YSLEER. The CDR3 runs 15 residues. DNA of the CDR3: TGCGCCAGCAGCCAAGACAGGGGCGGGTACTATGGCTACACCTTC. Its translation is CASSQDRGGYYGYTF.

This clonotype has at least ten counts. V is TRBV13 and J is TRBJ2-3; D gene unclear. Germline loops: CDR1 PRHDT, CDR2 FYEKMQ (reference sequence). CDR3 size: 16 residues. Trimming took off 0 bases at V and 0 bases at J, with 10 bases between the two ends. CDR3 sequence reads: CASSLGLDPSTDTQYF. Here the CDR3 DNA reads TGTGCCAGCAGCTTAGGTCTGGATCCCAGCACAGATACGCAGTATTTT.

This clonotype occurred a few times. This chain uses TRBV2 with TRBJ2-2; a weak D match, TRBD2 (6 bases). Per the germline V gene, CDR1 is SNHLY and CDR2 is FYNNEI. The CDR3 runs 17 residues. Trimming shortened V by 4 bases and J by 5 bases, and 20 bases separated the two germline ends. The CDR3 here is CASSAELGVRGTGELFF. DNA for the CDR3: TGTGCCAGCAGTGCCGAGCTGGGGGTCCGGGGGACCGGGGAGCTGTTTTTT.

The chain combines TRBV7-9 with TRBJ2-5, with 10 bases aligning to TRBD1. The CDR3 runs to 19 residues. V lost 5 bases, J lost 4 bases, and 19 bases stayed unmatched. Germline values: CDR1 SEHNR, CDR2 FQNEAQ (reference sequence). CDR3 coding DNA: TGTGCCAGCAGCCGTCCCGGGACAGGGGACGGCCGGATGTTAGAGACCCAGTACTTC. Amino acids: CASSRPGTGDGRMLETQYF. Based on the CDR3 plus reference TRBV7-9 and TRBJ2-5, the full variable domain is DTGVSQNPRHKITKRGQNVTFRCDPISEHNRLYWYRQTLGQGPEFLTYFQNEAQLEKSRLLSDRFSAERPKGSFSTLEIQRTEQGDSAMYLCASSRPGTGDGRMLETQYFGPGTRLLVL.

This clonotype has at least ten counts. V gene TRBV7-9 combines with J gene TRBJ1-1; no reliable D call. V lost 2 bases and J 5 bases, leaving 6 bases between the germline ends. Germline V CDR1 and CDR2: SEHNR, FQNEAQ (reference sequence). The CDR3 is 12 amino acids. CDR3 amino acids: CASSLSGTEAFF. In nucleotides, the CDR3 is TGTGCCAGCAGCTTATCCGGTACTGAAGCTTTCTTT.